This T cell receptor (beta chain) was found in a study of blood T cell repertoires in COVID-19. Study-level information: Samples of COVID-19 (acute and convalescent) were obtained from the United States, Italy and Spain. T cells, B-cell-depleted T cells, or PBMCs provided the cDNA or gDNA that served as material.

In the original processing: Estimation of nucleated cell counts was performed using reference gene primer amplification. The assay was immunoSEQ multiplex PCR, and TCRdb's table has in-frame clones only and misses some. That table is the source of V, J and clone size, and D and trimming were worked out from the DNA. The sample lists 100,000 to 150,000 clones, around 81% seen once, with around 11% in the top ten. V gave up 7 bases and J gave up 7 bases, with 16 bases separating them. The germline V gene encodes CDR1 MDHEN and CDR2 SYDVKM. This CDR3 contains 13 residues. The genes are TRBV28 and TRBJ1-2; D is possibly TRBD1 (5 bases). The sequenced sample was peripheral blood. The receptor's source is a man aged 55-75 years with acute or convalescent COVID-19. CDR3 region: CASKVGQGLGYTF. In DNA, the CDR3 is TGTGCCAGCAAGGTCGGGCAGGGTCTTGGCTACACCTTC.